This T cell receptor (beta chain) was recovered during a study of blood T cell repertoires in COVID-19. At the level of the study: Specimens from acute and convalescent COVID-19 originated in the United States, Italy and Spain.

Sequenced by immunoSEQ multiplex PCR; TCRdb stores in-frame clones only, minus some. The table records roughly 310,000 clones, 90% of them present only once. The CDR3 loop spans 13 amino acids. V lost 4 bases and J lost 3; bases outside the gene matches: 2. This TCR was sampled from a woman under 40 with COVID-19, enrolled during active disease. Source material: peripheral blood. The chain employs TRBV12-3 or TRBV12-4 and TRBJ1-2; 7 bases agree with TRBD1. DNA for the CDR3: TGTGCCAGCAGTTATGACAGGGACTATGGCTACACCTTC. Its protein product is CASSYDRDYGYTF.